Below, 17 T cell receptor beta chains from the same sample are listed, as sequenced in a study of blood T cell repertoires in COVID-19. Some clones are missing from TCRdb's copy, which holds only in-frame ones; the method was immunoSEQ multiplex PCR. Here the sample spans approximately 220,000 clones, 80% to 90% being singletons. The sample taken for sequencing was PBMCs or T cells enriched from blood (not recorded which). The source of these receptors is a woman aged 40 to 50 with acute COVID-19.

As regards this clone: Other DNA sequences from this sample encode an identical CDR3 as well. This rearrangement joins TRBV3-1 (or the pseudogene TRBV3-2) to TRBJ2-7; 9 bases agree with TRBD2. The J segment lost 2 bases and the V segment lost 1 base, leaving 3 bases of the junction unmatched. CDR1 is LGHDT and CDR2 is YNNKEL in the germline V gene (reference sequence). CDR3 length: 15 amino acids. As DNA, the CDR3 is TGTGCCAGCAGCCAAGGGCTAGCGGGAACCTACGAGCAGTACTTC. This sequence encodes CASSQGLAGTYEQYF.

As DNA, the CDR3 is TGCGCCAGCAGCCCCCAGGGAAGTGAGCAGTTCTTC. It encodes CASSPQGSEQFF. This rearrangement joins TRBV4-1 to TRBJ2-1, with TRBD1 as a possible D gene (5 bases). V lost 4 bases and J 9 bases, leaving 10 bases between the germline ends. Germline loops: CDR1 MGHRA, CDR2 YSYEKL. This CDR3 is built from 12 residues.

V gene TRBV7-7 combines with J gene TRBJ2-5, with D possibly TRBD1 on 5 matching bases. CDR1 SSHAT and CDR2 FNYEAQ come from the germline V gene (reference sequence). CDR3 length: 14 residues. Trimming pared 3 bases from V and 5 bases from J, leaving 13 bases between. This chain's CDR3 is CASSFFGQGETQYF. The CDR3 DNA sequence: TGTGCCAGCAGCTTTTTTGGGCAGGGTGAGACCCAGTACTTC.

The chain joins TRBV9 to TRBJ2-1; D unresolved. The CDR3 loop spans 14 amino acids. V was trimmed by 0 bases and J by 6 bases, leaving 10 bases between them. CDR1 and CDR2 from the germline V gene are SGDLS and YYNGEE. CDR3 residues: CASSVDQRPNEQFF. The CDR3 nucleotides read TGTGCCAGCAGCGTAGACCAGCGCCCCAATGAGCAGTTCTTC.

This clone was recorded only once. The rearrangement links TRBV19 to TRBJ1-1; perhaps TRBD1 as D (5 bases). The V gene lost 3 bases and the J gene lost 0 bases, with 17 bases spanning the gap. The CDR3 has 17 amino acids. In germline, CDR1 is LNHDA, CDR2 SQIVND (reference sequence). The CDR3, as DNA: TGTGCCAGTAGTATCCCCCGCACTCGGGGGGTGAACACTGAAGCTTTCTTT. Amino acids: CASSIPRTRGVNTEAFF. The whole variable domain, filled in from reference TRBV19 and TRBJ1-1, reads DGGITQSPKYLFRKEGQNVTLSCEQNLNHDAMYWYRQDPGQGLRLIYYSQIVNDFQKGDIAEGYSVSREKKESFPLTVTSAQKNPTAFYLCASSIPRTRGVNTEAFFGQGTRLTVV.

V is TRBV9 and J is TRBJ2-3; no reliable D call. V lost 4 bases and J 4 bases, leaving 7 bases between the germline ends. CDR1 and CDR2 (germline): SGDLS, YYNGEE. The CDR3 extends over 12 amino acids. The CDR3 DNA follows: TGTGCCAGCAGCTCCCCATCAGATACGCAGTATTTT. Protein sequence: CASSSPSDTQYF.

V and J are TRBV4-1 and TRBJ1-1; D uncertain. The V gene's germline CDR1 is MGHRA and CDR2 YSYEKL. V lost 0 bases, J lost 4 bases, and 15 bases lay in between. This CDR3 region has 16 residues. The CDR3: CASSQDLYRIGTEAFF. CDR3 DNA: TGCGCCAGCAGCCAAGATCTGTACAGAATTGGCACTGAAGCTTTCTTT.

V usage is TRBV15 and J usage is TRBJ2-5, with D maybe TRBD1 (6 bases). V dropped 2 bases and J dropped 1 base, with 11 bases sitting between them. The CDR3 runs 15 residues. Germline CDR1 reads LNHNV; CDR2 reads YYDKDF (reference sequence). The CDR3 protein is CATSRTTGSQETQYF. As DNA, the CDR3 is TGTGCCACCAGCAGAACAACAGGGTCCCAAGAGACCCAGTACTTC.

The chain uses TRBV4-1 and TRBJ2-7; 8 bases match TRBD1. The V gene end was trimmed by 3 bases and the J gene end by 3 bases; junction bases not matched to a gene: 4. The CDR3 sequence is 14 residues long. Germline V gene lookup returns CDR1 MGHRA and CDR2 YSYEKL. Written as DNA, the CDR3 is TGCGCCAGCAGCCAGCCGGGACAGGTCTACGAGCAGTACTTC. As protein: CASSQPGQVYEQYF.

The chain employs TRBV25-1 and TRBJ1-4, with D possibly being TRBD1 (6 bases). The CDR3 consists of 14 residues. Trimming removed 8 bases from V and 7 bases from J, with 17 bases in between. The germline gives CDR1 MGHDK, CDR2 SYGVNS. CDR3 in amino acids: CASRPQGQTEKLFF. Written as DNA, the CDR3 is TGTGCCAGCCGCCCACAGGGTCAGACTGAAAAACTGTTTTTT.

This clone was recorded only once. The genes are TRBV28 and TRBJ1-2, with 8 nucleotides matching TRBD1. Germline CDR1 MDHEN, CDR2 SYDVKM. V dropped 6 bases and J dropped 2; count of bases not matched to a gene: 2. This CDR3 is 13 amino acids long. CDR3 sequence (DNA): TGTGCCAGCAGGGACAGGGAAAACTATGGCTACACCTTC. It specifies CASRDRENYGYTF.

The genes are TRBV6-5 and TRBJ1-5, with D maybe TRBD1 (5 bases). The germline V and J ends were trimmed by 6 bases and 1 base, with 13 bases remaining between them. Germline V CDR1 and CDR2: MNHEY, SVGAGI. The CDR3 sequence is 15 residues long. The CDR3 sequence is CASRPGGRSNQPQHF. DNA of the CDR3: TGTGCCAGCAGACCGGGGGGTCGGAGCAATCAGCCCCAGCATTTT.

Turning to this clone: Additional DNA sequences in this sample encode the identical CDR3. The chain combines TRBV3-1 (or the pseudogene TRBV3-2) with TRBJ2-3; 8 bases map to TRBD2. The CDR3 is made up of 15 amino acids. V lost 4 bases and J lost 2; bases outside the gene matches: 5. CDR1 is LGHDT, CDR2 YNNKEL, per germline (reference sequence). This CDR3 reads CASSPTSGSTDTQYF. Written as DNA, the CDR3 is TGTGCCAGCAGCCCTACTAGCGGATCCACAGATACGCAGTATTTT.

The V call is TRBV27, the J call TRBJ2-7, with D possibly matching TRBD2 (5 bases). This CDR3 has 12 amino acids. Trimming removed 3 bases at V and 5 bases at J, with 8 bases between. CDR1 and CDR2 from the germline V gene are MNHEY and SMNVEV (reference sequence). CDR3 sequence (DNA): TGTGCCAGCAGTTTTTCAGCGGACGAGCAGTACTTC. This sequence encodes CASSFSADEQYF.

The V and J genes are TRBV13 and TRBJ2-7, with 16 nucleotides matching TRBD2. After removal of 4 bases from V and 5 bases from J, the junction contained 5 bases not matched to a gene. Germline V lookup: CDR1 PRHDT, CDR2 FYEKMQ (reference sequence). This CDR3 has 16 amino acids. CDR3 protein: CASSSGTSGRANEQYF. The CDR3 DNA follows: TGTGCCAGCAGCTCCGGGACTAGCGGGAGGGCCAACGAGCAGTACTTC.

This sequence joins TRBV27 and TRBJ2-3; 10 bases are a match to TRBD2. Trimming at V came to 5 bases and at J to 2 bases, leaving 7 bases not matched to a gene. From germline, CDR1 is MNHEY and CDR2 SMNVEV (reference sequence). This CDR3 is built from 16 residues. CDR3 loop: CASSTKAGGFTDTQYF. Here the CDR3 DNA reads TGTGCCAGCAGTACCAAAGCGGGAGGGTTCACAGATACGCAGTATTTT.

This clone appeared once. The CDR3: CASTDNYRGSGQPQHF. The CDR3 region has the DNA TGTGCCAGCACGGATAACTACAGGGGTTCGGGCCAGCCCCAGCATTTT. The chain carries TRBV28 and TRBJ1-5; 7 positions match TRBD1. CDR3 length equals 16 residues. Germline loops: CDR1 MDHEN, CDR2 SYDVKM. V trimming: 7 bases; J trimming: 7 bases; junction bases outside the gene matches: 16. Full variable domain (rest looked up from reference TRBV28 and TRBJ1-5): DVKVTQSSRYLVKRTGEKVFLECVQDMDHENMFWYRQDPGLGLRLIYFSYDVKMKEKGDIPEGYSVSREKKERFSLILESASTNQTSMYLCASTDNYRGSGQPQHFGDGTRLSIL.